The 14 T cell receptor beta chains below come from one sample, sequenced in a study of T cells in Graves' hyperthyroidism and ophthalmopathy. What was amplified from RNA transcripts were TCR beta CDR3 regions. The HTBI set primed first-round TCR CDR3 RT-PCR. TCRdb fed the multiplex PCR reads into MiXCR, producing one record per CDR3 protein. The table lists a few hundred thousand distinct CDR3 sequences, 46% of them singletons. Specimen: peripheral blood or thyroid tissue (not recorded which). All receptors derive from an adult woman with Graves' disease, either hyperthyroidism or ophthalmopathy (not recorded which).

This clonotype was detected a few times. CDR3 residues: CASSRGQYF. The CDR3 coding sequence is TGTGCCAGCAGCCGAGGGCAGTACTTC. The chain uses TRBV7-2 and TRBJ2-5, with TRBD2 as a possible D gene (5 bases). This CDR3 comprises 9 residues. V was clipped by 5 bases and J by 11 bases, with 6 bases between them. The germline gives CDR1 SGHTA, CDR2 FQGNSA.

This clonotype was counted at least ten times. The chain joins TRBV4-1 to TRBJ2-7, with D tentatively TRBD1 (5 bases). Trimming took 0 bases from V and 2 from J, leaving 14 bases between them. The length of the CDR3 is 16 residues. From germline, CDR1 is MGHRA and CDR2 YSYEKL. The CDR3 nucleotides read TGCGCCAGCAGCCAAGAGGGTGGGGCGGAACCCTACGAGCAGTACTTC. Protein product: CASSQEGGAEPYEQYF.

To note about this clonotype: One end of the junction does not line up with germline, which may come from a read error. The gene calls are TRBV29-1 and TRBJ1-4, with D unresolved. Germline V gives CDR1 SQVTM, CDR2 ANQGSEA. CDR3 length: 11 amino acids. DNA of the CDR3: TGCAGCGATGAATCGGGAGAAAAACTGTTTTTT. As protein: CSDESGEKLFF.

J is TRBJ1-4 and V is TRBV28, with unresolved D. Between the trimmed V and J ends, which lost 3 bases and 7 bases, there was a span of 9 bases. The V gene's germline CDR1 is MDHEN and CDR2 SYDVKM. The CDR3 loop spans 13 amino acids. CDR3 DNA: TGTGCCAGCAGTTTTGGGCAGCTTGAAAAACTGTTTTTT. It specifies CASSFGQLEKLFF.

The chain recombines TRBV11-3 with TRBJ1-1; tentatively, D is TRBD1 (6 bases). CDR3 length equals 16 residues. The V gene's germline CDR1 is SGHNT and CDR2 YENEEA. The V end lost 1 base, the J end lost 3 bases, and 15 bases lay between the germline ends. The CDR3 here is CASSLGAGGGHTEAFF. The CDR3 DNA is TGTGCCAGCAGCTTAGGTGCGGGAGGGGGGCACACTGAAGCTTTCTTT.

As to this clonotype: A much larger clone lies one base from this, so it may be a read error. The J gene is TRBJ1-2, the V gene TRBV29-1; tentative D call: TRBD1 (5 bases). Germline lookup yields CDR1 SQVTM and CDR2 ANQGSEA. The CDR3 contains 11 residues. CDR3 amino acids: CGVGTDYGYTF. As DNA, the CDR3 is TGCGGCGTAGGGACCGACTATGGCTACACCTTC. Together with reference TRBV29-1 and TRBJ1-2, the CDR3 gives the full variable domain: SAVISQKPSRDICQRGTSLTIQCQVDSQVTMMFWYRQQPGQSLTLIATANQGSEATYESGFVIDKFPISRPNLTFSTLTVSNMSPEDSSIYLCGVGTDYGYTFGSGTRLTVV.

Comments on this clonotype: A much bigger clone sits one base away, suggesting this may be a read error. The chain links TRBV19 to TRBJ1-5, with D possibly TRBD1 on 5 matching bases. CDR1 is LNHDA and CDR2 is SQIVND in the germline V gene (reference sequence). There are 14 residues in the CDR3. This CDR3 is CVSSERGLERAQHF. For the CDR3, the DNA is TGTGTCAGCAGTGAGAGGGGCCTCGAGCGGGCCCAGCATTTT.

This sequence joins TRBV6-6 and TRBJ1-5; no clear D gene. V lost 10 bases, J lost 5 bases, and 21 bases lay in between. The length of the CDR3 is 15 residues. Germline loops: CDR1 MNHNY, CDR2 SVGAGI (reference sequence). The CDR3, as DNA: TGTGCCACGACCCCCCGTTCCCCATCTGATCAGCCCCAGCATTTT. Translated: CATTPRSPSDQPQHF.

This clonotype was detected ten times or more. The rearrangement joins TRBV4-1 to TRBJ1-5; D gene uncertain. The V and J ends lost 3 bases and 8 bases respectively, with 23 bases between them. Germline V gene data show CDR1 as MGHRA and CDR2 as YSYEKL. The CDR3 runs to 17 residues. The CDR3 reads CASSHQYPDQVGEPQHF. The CDR3 region has the DNA TGCGCCAGCAGCCATCAATACCCCGACCAAGTCGGGGAGCCCCAGCATTTT.

The chain joins TRBV11-2 to TRBJ1-1; D not certain. This CDR3 has 13 residues. The germline gives CDR1 SGHAT, CDR2 FQNNGV. V was shortened by 5 bases and J by 8 bases, with 15 bases between the two germline ends. CDR3 DNA sequence: TGTGCCAGCAGCCCACCGACCGGGAGAGAAGCTTTCTTT. This encodes CASSPPTGREAFF.

The V and J genes are TRBV5-1 and TRBJ2-7; TRBD2 matches at 7 bases. V gave up 4 bases and J gave up 0 bases; unmatched junction bases: 7. Germline-derived CDR1 and CDR2 are SGHRS and YFSETQ. This CDR3 region has 15 residues. The CDR3 here is CASSPGGGTSYEQYF. As DNA, the CDR3 is TGCGCCAGCAGCCCCGGGGGAGGGACCTCCTACGAGCAGTACTTC.

With regard to this clonotype: A single base separates this from a much larger clone, so it may be a read error. The chain employs TRBV10-2 and TRBJ2-7; 7 positions match TRBD1. CDR3 length: 13 amino acids. The germline V gene has CDR1 WSHSY and CDR2 SAAADI. The DNA for the CDR3 is TGTGCCAGCAGTGGACAGGAGATTAGCGAGCAGTACTTC. This codes for CASSGQEISEQYF.

The chain joins TRBV6-4 to TRBJ1-1; D perhaps matches TRBD1 (5 bases). Germline V lookup: CDR1 MRHNA, CDR2 SNTAGT. CDR3 size: 15 residues. Trimming shortened V by 7 bases and J by 2 bases, and 17 bases separated the two germline ends. The CDR3 bases are TGTGCCAGCACCGACTCGGGACTTGTAAACACTGAAGCTTTCTTT. Translating it yields CASTDSGLVNTEAFF.

This clonotype has at least ten counts. The V and J genes are TRBV4-2 and TRBJ1-5; D is uncertain. This CDR3 has 17 amino acids. Trimming took off 0 bases at V and 7 bases at J, with 19 bases between the two ends. CDR1 LGHNA and CDR2 YNFKEQ come from the germline V gene. The chain's CDR3 is CASSQDSLLTDRQPQHF. CDR3 nucleotide sequence: TGTGCCAGCAGCCAAGATAGTCTTTTAACAGATCGCCAGCCCCAGCATTTT.